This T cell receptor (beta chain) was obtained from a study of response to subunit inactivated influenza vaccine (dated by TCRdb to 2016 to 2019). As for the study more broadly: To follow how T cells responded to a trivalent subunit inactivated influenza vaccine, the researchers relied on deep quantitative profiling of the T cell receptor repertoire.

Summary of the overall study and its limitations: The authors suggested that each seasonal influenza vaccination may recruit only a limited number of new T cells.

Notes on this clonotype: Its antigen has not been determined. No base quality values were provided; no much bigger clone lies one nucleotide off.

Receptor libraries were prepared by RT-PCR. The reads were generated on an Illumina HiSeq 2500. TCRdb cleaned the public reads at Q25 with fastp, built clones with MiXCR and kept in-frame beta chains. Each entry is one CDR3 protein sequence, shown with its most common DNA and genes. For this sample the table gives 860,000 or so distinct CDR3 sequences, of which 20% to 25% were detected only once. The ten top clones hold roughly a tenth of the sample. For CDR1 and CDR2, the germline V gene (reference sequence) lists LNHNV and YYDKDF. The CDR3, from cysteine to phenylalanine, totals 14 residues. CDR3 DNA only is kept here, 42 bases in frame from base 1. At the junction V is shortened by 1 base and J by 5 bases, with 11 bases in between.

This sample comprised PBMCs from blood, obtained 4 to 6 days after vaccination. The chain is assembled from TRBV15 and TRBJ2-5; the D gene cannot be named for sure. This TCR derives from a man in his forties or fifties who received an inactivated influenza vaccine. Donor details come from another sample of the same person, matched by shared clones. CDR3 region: CATSRGGIEETQYF. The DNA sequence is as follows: TGTGCCACCAGCAGAGGCGGCATAGAGGAGACCCAGTACTTC.